These 30 T cell receptor beta chains came from one sample sequenced in a study of OX40 agonist ivuxolimab in advanced cancers. The repertoire was sequenced with immunoSEQ multiplex PCR; TCRdb's copy has only in-frame clones and lacks some. This sample has 35,000 to 55,000 clones, with roughly 94% found just once. Here the sequenced sample was CD4+ or CD8+ T cells sorted from blood, taken in a trial of the OX40 agonist ivuxolimab. All receptors come from an adult with an advanced solid tumor such as melanoma, head and neck, liver or kidney cancer.

The rearrangement links TRBV27 to TRBJ1-5; possible D gene TRBD1, 6 bases. V lost 5 bases to trimming and J lost 7 bases, with 12 bases between them. From germline, CDR1 is MNHEY and CDR2 SMNVEV (reference sequence). This CDR3 has 13 amino acids. For the CDR3, the DNA is TGTGCCAGCAGTGTCACAGGGTTCCAGCCCCAGCATTTT. This sequence encodes CASSVTGFQPQHF.

CDR3 in amino acids: CASSQAFGLAPGRNEQYF. The CDR3 DNA follows: TGCGCCAGCAGCCAAGCGTTCGGTTTGGCCCCTGGGAGGAACGAGCAGTACTTC. V usage is TRBV4-3 and J usage is TRBJ2-7; a weak D match, TRBD2 (6 bases). V lost 1 base to trimming and J lost 5 bases, with 24 bases between them. There are 18 residues in the CDR3. Per germline, CDR1 LGHNA and CDR2 YSLEER.

This clone was seen a few times. This chain uses TRBV6-4 with TRBJ2-3; 8 bases line up with TRBD2. CDR1 is MRHNA and CDR2 is SNTAGT in the germline V gene. The CDR3 runs 15 residues. J gave up 1 base and V 2 bases, and 2 bases lay outside the gene matches. For the CDR3, the DNA is TGTGCCAGCAGTGACACAGCGGGAGGCACAGATACGCAGTATTTT. This encodes CASSDTAGGTDTQYF.

This clone was counted a single time. The chain uses TRBV9 and TRBJ2-1; 7 nucleotides match TRBD1. The germline CDR1 and CDR2 sequences are SGDLS and YYNGEE. The junction had 10 bases not matched to a gene; V was cut back by 4 bases and J by 0 bases. The CDR3 is 17 residues long. The CDR3 DNA reads as TGTGCCAGCAGCCCGGGCGAGACAGGGAGCTCCTACAATGAGCAGTTCTTC. Protein product: CASSPGETGSSYNEQFF.

V usage is TRBV5-1 and J usage is TRBJ2-3; 8 bases align to TRBD2. Germline V gene lookup returns CDR1 SGHRS and CDR2 YFSETQ. This CDR3 comprises 19 residues. V trimming: 3 bases; J trimming: 6 bases; junction bases outside the gene matches: 21. DNA of the CDR3: TGCGCCAGCAGCTCCTTGAGGGAGGCGGGAGGCCTACCGCCGGATACGCAGTATTTT. Protein: CASSSLREAGGLPPDTQYF. Looking up the rest from reference TRBV5-1 and TRBJ2-3 gives the full variable domain: KAGVTQTPRYLIKTRGQQVTLSCSPISGHRSVSWYQQTPGQGLQFLFEYFSETQRNKGNFPGRFSGRQFSNSRSEMNVSTLELGDSALYLCASSSLREAGGLPPDTQYFGPGTRLTVL.

This chain connects TRBV7-3 to TRBJ1-1; D call uncertain. CDR3 length equals 13 residues. Germline CDR1 is SGHTA and CDR2 is FQGTGA. Trimming left V 5 bases short and J 10 bases short, with 17 bases between. The CDR3 loop is CASSPVAGPSAFF. CDR3 DNA: TGTGCCAGCAGCCCCGTTGCAGGCCCGTCAGCTTTCTTT.

This chain joins TRBV14 and TRBJ2-1, with D uncertain. The CDR3 spans 13 residues. Per germline, CDR1 SGHDN and CDR2 FVKESK. V gave up 0 bases and J gave up 8 bases, with 8 bases separating them. The CDR3 DNA reads as TGTGCCAGCAGCCAAGATCCTCTTGATGAGCAGTTCTTC. Translating it yields CASSQDPLDEQFF.

The chain uses TRBV7-9 and TRBJ2-1, with TRBD2 matching over 11 bases. Germline CDR1 reads SEHNR; CDR2 reads FQNEAQ (reference sequence). This CDR3 comprises 13 residues. In DNA, the CDR3 is TGTGCTAGCGGGAGGGAATCCTACAATGAGCAGTTCTTC. It specifies CASGRESYNEQFF. The entire variable domain, with the rest obtained from reference TRBV7-9 and TRBJ2-1, is as follows: DTGVSQNPRHKITKRGQNVTFRCDPISEHNRLYWYRQTLGQGPEFLTYFQNEAQLEKSRLLSDRFSAERPKGSFSTLEIQRTEQGDSAMYLCASGRESYNEQFFGPGTRLTVL.

This clone appeared once. The J gene is TRBJ2-7, the V gene TRBV19; 13 nucleotides match TRBD2. V lost 5 bases to trimming and J lost 3 bases; unmatched junction nucleotides: 7. The CDR3 spans 16 residues. The germline V gene encodes CDR1 LNHDA and CDR2 SQIVND (reference sequence). CDR3 in DNA: TGTGCCAGTAGTTTGAGGACTAGCGGGAGTGGCTACGAGCAGTACTTC. Translating it yields CASSLRTSGSGYEQYF.

The chain carries TRBV9 and TRBJ2-7, with 8 bases aligning to TRBD1. Germline V lookup: CDR1 SGDLS, CDR2 YYNGEE. The CDR3 has 14 residues. Trimming cost V 3 bases and J 1 base; bases outside gene matches: 3. CDR3 in amino acids: CASSAQGASYEQYF. Written as DNA, the CDR3 is TGTGCCAGCAGCGCGCAGGGGGCATCCTACGAGCAGTACTTC. The full variable domain, rest sourced from reference TRBV9 and TRBJ2-7, is DSGVTQTPKHLITATGQRVTLRCSPRSGDLSVYWYQQSLDQGLQFLIQYYNGEERAKGNILERFSAQQFPDLHSELNLSSLELGDSALYFCASSAQGASYEQYFGPGTRLTVT.

The CDR3 DNA follows: TGCGCCAGCAGCCAAGGGTCGACGAACACCGGGGAGCTGTTTTTT. Encoded protein: CASSQGSTNTGELFF. The chain carries TRBV4-3 and TRBJ2-2; D is ambiguous. V was clipped by 1 base and J by 0 bases, with 6 bases between them. The germline V gene has CDR1 LGHNA and CDR2 YSLEER. CDR3 length equals 15 residues.

The chain has TRBV29-1 and TRBJ2-7, with D possibly matching TRBD1 (6 bases). The V and J ends lost 5 bases and 3 bases respectively, with 14 bases between them. The CDR3 sequence is 13 residues long. Germline V lookup: CDR1 SQVTM, CDR2 ANQGSEA. The CDR3 reads CSVLVGRGYEQYF. In DNA form, the CDR3 reads TGCAGCGTTCTGGTTGGCAGGGGCTACGAGCAGTACTTC.

The chain combines TRBV28 with TRBJ2-7; possible D gene TRBD1, 6 bases. The V gene's germline CDR1 is MDHEN and CDR2 SYDVKM. Between the trimmed V and J ends, which lost 3 bases and 6 bases, there was a span of 18 bases. This CDR3 region has 15 residues. The CDR3 DNA reads as TGTGCCAGCAGTTTCCCGACCCGAGGGGGAGTCGAGCAGTACTTC. Encoded protein: CASSFPTRGGVEQYF.

The rearrangement uses TRBV4-1 and TRBJ1-2, with D hard to call. V was cut by 0 bases and J by 2 bases, with 10 bases left in between. Germline loops: CDR1 MGHRA, CDR2 YSYEKL. CDR3 length equals 15 residues. CDR3 residues: CASSQDESVNYGYTF. CDR3 DNA sequence: TGCGCCAGCAGCCAAGATGAGAGCGTGAACTATGGCTACACCTTC.

This clone was observed once. The V and J genes are TRBV13 and TRBJ2-7, with 10 bases identical to TRBD1. This CDR3 has 16 amino acids. Unmatched junction bases numbered 9, after V lost 5 bases and J lost 2 bases. Germline V gene lookup returns CDR1 PRHDT and CDR2 FYEKMQ (reference sequence). Here the CDR3 reads CASSALPGQGPYEQYF. DNA of the CDR3: TGTGCCAGCAGCGCCTTACCGGGACAGGGGCCCTACGAGCAGTACTTC.

The rearrangement links TRBV9 to TRBJ2-5; TRBD2 agrees at 8 bases. The CDR3 has 16 amino acids. V trimming: 0 bases; J trimming: 0 bases; junction bases outside the gene matches: 4. The V gene's germline CDR1 is SGDLS and CDR2 YYNGEE. The CDR3 DNA follows: TGTGCCAGCAGCGTAGCTCCACTAGCGGACCAAGAGACCCAGTACTTC. Its protein is CASSVAPLADQETQYF.

The V gene is TRBV29-1, the J gene TRBJ2-1; 8 positions agree with TRBD2. V trimming: 6 bases; J trimming: 4 bases; junction bases outside the gene matches: 20. There are 18 residues in the CDR3. The V gene's germline CDR1 is SQVTM and CDR2 ANQGSEA. CDR3 in amino acids: CSVDLAGPFSGGYNEQFF. As DNA, the CDR3 is TGCAGCGTGGATTTAGCGGGACCCTTTTCGGGGGGATACAATGAGCAGTTCTTC.

The V call is TRBV30, the J call TRBJ1-1; D remains ambiguous. The germline CDR1 and CDR2 sequences are GTSNPN and SVGIG (reference sequence). The CDR3 sequence is 13 residues long. With 2 bases removed from V and 1 base from J, the gap between germline ends came to 8 bases. CDR3 DNA sequence: TGTGCCTGGAGTCTCCTGGGGAACACTGAAGCTTTCTTT. Translation gives CAWSLLGNTEAFF.

The J gene is TRBJ2-3, the V gene TRBV28; 13 bases match TRBD2. With V trimmed by 8 bases and J by 9 bases, 5 bases remained unmatched. In germline, CDR1 is MDHEN, CDR2 SYDVKM. This CDR3 has 13 residues. The CDR3 protein is CASSRTSGRTQYF. Here the CDR3 DNA reads TGTGCCAGCTCTCGGACTAGCGGGAGAACGCAGTATTTT.

This chain uses TRBV7-9 with TRBJ2-1; the match to TRBD2 covers 7 bases. There are 14 residues in the CDR3. Trimming removed 5 bases from V and 6 bases from J; junction bases left unmatched: 7. CDR1 is SEHNR, CDR2 FQNEAQ, per germline (reference sequence). CDR3 coding DNA: TGTGCCAGCAGCCTTACCGGGACTACCAATGAGCAGTTCTTC. It is translated as CASSLTGTTNEQFF.

This clone appeared once. V and J are TRBV10-3 and TRBJ1-4; TRBD1 matches 9 bases. Germline V gene lookup returns CDR1 ENHRY and CDR2 SYGVKD. Trimming at V came to 6 bases and at J to 7 bases, leaving 9 bases not matched to a gene. The CDR3 is made up of 15 amino acids. CDR3 DNA sequence: TGTGCCATCAGCGAGGTGACAGGGGGTAGTGAAAAACTGTTTTTT. Amino acids: CAISEVTGGSEKLFF.

V gene TRBV5-1 combines with J gene TRBJ1-4; no definite D call. From germline, CDR1 is SGHRS and CDR2 YFSETQ. This CDR3 contains 16 residues. The V and J ends lost 0 bases and 8 bases respectively, with 17 bases between them. CDR3 bases: TGCGCCAGCAGCTTGGATTTAGGAGGGAGCTCGGAAAAACTGTTTTTT. Translation: CASSLDLGGSSEKLFF.

There are a few counts of this clone. The chain combines TRBV7-9 with TRBJ2-7; the D gene could be TRBD1 or TRBD2 (5 bases each). The V end was cut by 2 bases, the J end by 3 bases, with 14 bases between. The CDR3 has 15 amino acids. Looked up from germline, CDR1 is SEHNR and CDR2 is FQNEAQ (reference sequence). The CDR3 nucleotides are TGTGCCAGCAGCTTACGTGTCGAGGGGAACTACGAGCAGTACTTC. This codes for CASSLRVEGNYEQYF. Full variable domain (remainder filled in from reference TRBV7-9 and TRBJ2-7): DTGVSQNPRHKITKRGQNVTFRCDPISEHNRLYWYRQTLGQGPEFLTYFQNEAQLEKSRLLSDRFSAERPKGSFSTLEIQRTEQGDSAMYLCASSLRVEGNYEQYFGPGTRLTVT.

This chain connects TRBV5-8 to TRBJ1-2, with D perhaps TRBD1 (5 bases). V shed 4 bases and J shed 7 bases, with 26 bases lying between them. CDR3 length equals 17 residues. Germline V gives CDR1 SGHTS, CDR2 YDEGEE. CDR3 in amino acids: CASSPGRWGAGPRGYTF. For the CDR3, the DNA is TGTGCCAGCAGCCCAGGAAGGTGGGGAGCAGGGCCTCGTGGCTACACCTTC.

The V gene is TRBV12-5, the J gene TRBJ1-2; TRBD1 aligns across 9 bases. The CDR3 totals 17 residues. The V gene's germline CDR1 is LGHNT and CDR2 FRNRAP. V gave up 5 bases and J gave up 3 bases; unmatched junction bases: 13. Written as DNA, the CDR3 is TGTGCTAGTGGTCCTGCGTTCCGGGACAGGGATGACTATGGCTACACCTTC. Translating gives CASGPAFRDRDDYGYTF. Full variable domain (remainder filled in from reference TRBV12-5 and TRBJ1-2): DARVTQTPRHKVTEMGQEVTMRCQPILGHNTVFWYRQTMMQGLELLAYFRNRAPLDDSGMPKDRFSAEMPDATLATLKIQPSEPRDSAVYFCASGPAFRDRDDYGYTFGSGTRLTVV.

This sequence joins TRBV7-2 and TRBJ2-1, with TRBD1 identical over 7 bases. Per the germline V gene, CDR1 is SGHTA and CDR2 is FQGNSA. With 0 bases clipped from V and 4 bases from J, the junction kept 9 bases outside the gene matches. There are 17 residues in the CDR3. The CDR3 nucleotides read TGTGCCAGCAGCTTAGCGTTCGACAGGGTCGTTTACAATGAGCAGTTCTTC. Protein: CASSLAFDRVVYNEQFF.

The gene calls are TRBV4-1 and TRBJ2-1; D gene ambiguous. This CDR3 is 15 amino acids long. Germline V lookup: CDR1 MGHRA, CDR2 YSYEKL. V lost 7 bases and J 0 bases, leaving 13 bases between the germline ends. The CDR3 loop reads CASTYTAVSYNEQFF. CDR3 DNA: TGCGCCAGCACTTATACGGCGGTCTCCTACAATGAGCAGTTCTTC.

V and J are TRBV4-3 and TRBJ2-7; 13 bases agree with TRBD2. This CDR3 has 19 amino acids. V shed 2 bases and J 5 bases; nucleotides not matched to a gene: 15. Looked up from germline, CDR1 is LGHNA and CDR2 is YSLEER. CDR3 protein: CASSQPSDRLAGGYDEQYF. The CDR3, as DNA: TGCGCCAGCAGCCAACCAAGTGACCGACTAGCGGGAGGCTACGACGAGCAGTACTTC.

This chain joins TRBV14 and TRBJ2-7; TRBD1 is a possible D gene (5 bases). The V and J ends lost 1 base and 2 bases respectively, with 15 bases between them. CDR3 size: 16 residues. Germline values: CDR1 SGHDN, CDR2 FVKESK. The CDR3 spells CASSQGGRTETYEQYF. DNA of the CDR3: TGTGCCAGCAGCCAAGGGGGCAGGACGGAAACCTACGAGCAGTACTTC.

The rearrangement joins TRBV6-6 to TRBJ2-1; the D gene could be TRBD1 or TRBD2 (5 bases each). The CDR3 has 14 amino acids. Per the germline V gene, CDR1 is MNHNY and CDR2 is SVGAGI (reference sequence). The germline V and J ends were trimmed by 6 bases and 6 bases, with 15 bases remaining between them. The CDR3 loop reads CASSYPGPSNEQFF. The DNA of the CDR3 is TGTGCCAGCAGCTACCCGGGACCCAGCAATGAGCAGTTCTTC.